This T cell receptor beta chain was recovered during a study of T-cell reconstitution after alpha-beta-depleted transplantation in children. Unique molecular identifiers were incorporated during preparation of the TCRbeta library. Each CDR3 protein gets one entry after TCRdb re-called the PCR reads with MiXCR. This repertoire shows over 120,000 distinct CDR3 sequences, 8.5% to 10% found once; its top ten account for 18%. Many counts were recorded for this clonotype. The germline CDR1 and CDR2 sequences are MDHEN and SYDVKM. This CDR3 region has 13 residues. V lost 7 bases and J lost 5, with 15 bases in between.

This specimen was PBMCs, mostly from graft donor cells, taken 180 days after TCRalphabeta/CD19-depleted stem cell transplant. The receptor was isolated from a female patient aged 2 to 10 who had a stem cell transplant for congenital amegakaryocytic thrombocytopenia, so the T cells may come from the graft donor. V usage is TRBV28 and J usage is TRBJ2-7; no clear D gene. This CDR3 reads CASTFPHRNEQYF. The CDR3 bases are TGTGCCAGCACCTTTCCACATCGGAACGAGCAGTACTTC.